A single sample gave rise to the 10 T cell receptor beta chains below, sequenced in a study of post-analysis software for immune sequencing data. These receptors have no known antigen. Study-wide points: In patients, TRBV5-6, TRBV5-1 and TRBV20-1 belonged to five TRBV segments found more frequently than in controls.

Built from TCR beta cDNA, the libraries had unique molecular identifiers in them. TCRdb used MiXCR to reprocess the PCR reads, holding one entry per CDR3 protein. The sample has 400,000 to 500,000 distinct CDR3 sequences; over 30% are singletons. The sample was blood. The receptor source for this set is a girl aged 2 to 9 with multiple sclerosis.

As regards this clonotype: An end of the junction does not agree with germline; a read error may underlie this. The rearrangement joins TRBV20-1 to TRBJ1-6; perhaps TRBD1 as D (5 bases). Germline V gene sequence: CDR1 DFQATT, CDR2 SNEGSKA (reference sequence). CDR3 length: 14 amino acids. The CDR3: CSARGQGNNSPLHF. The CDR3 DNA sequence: TGCAGTGCTAGAGGGCAGGGAAATAATTCGCCCCTCCACTTT.

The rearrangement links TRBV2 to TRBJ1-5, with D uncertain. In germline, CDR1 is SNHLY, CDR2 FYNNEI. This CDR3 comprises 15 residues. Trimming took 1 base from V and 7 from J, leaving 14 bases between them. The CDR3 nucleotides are TGTGCCAGCAGTGAAGATGGGCAGGTCGAACAGCCCCAGCATTTT. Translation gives CASSEDGQVEQPQHF.

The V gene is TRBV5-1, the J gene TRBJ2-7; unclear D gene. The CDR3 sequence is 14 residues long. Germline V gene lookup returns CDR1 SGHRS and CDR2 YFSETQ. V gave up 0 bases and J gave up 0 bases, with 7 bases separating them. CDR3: CASSLVGFSYEQYF. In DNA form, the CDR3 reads TGCGCCAGCAGCTTGGTTGGATTCTCCTACGAGCAGTACTTC.

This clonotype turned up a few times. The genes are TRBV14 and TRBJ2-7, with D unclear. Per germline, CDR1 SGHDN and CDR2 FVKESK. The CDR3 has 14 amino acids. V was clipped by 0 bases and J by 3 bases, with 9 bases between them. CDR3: CASSQEGKNYEQYF. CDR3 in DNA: TGTGCCAGCAGCCAAGAAGGGAAAAACTACGAGCAGTACTTC.

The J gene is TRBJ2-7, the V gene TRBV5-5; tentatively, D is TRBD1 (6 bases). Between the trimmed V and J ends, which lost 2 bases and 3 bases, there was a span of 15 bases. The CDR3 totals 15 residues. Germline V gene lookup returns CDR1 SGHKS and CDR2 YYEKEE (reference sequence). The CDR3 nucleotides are TGTGCCAGCAGCTTTTATGGACAGAAGTACTACGAGCAGTACTTC. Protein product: CASSFYGQKYYEQYF.

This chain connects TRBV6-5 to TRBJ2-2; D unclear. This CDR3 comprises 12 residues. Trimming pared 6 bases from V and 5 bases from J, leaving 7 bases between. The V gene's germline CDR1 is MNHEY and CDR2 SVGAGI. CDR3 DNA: TGTGCCAGCAGAAGGACGACCGGGGAGCTGTTTTTT. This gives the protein CASRRTTGELFF.

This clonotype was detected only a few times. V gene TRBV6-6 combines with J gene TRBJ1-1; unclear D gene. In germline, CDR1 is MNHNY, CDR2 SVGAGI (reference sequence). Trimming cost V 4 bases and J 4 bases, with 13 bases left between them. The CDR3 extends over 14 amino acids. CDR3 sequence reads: CASSSSPGVTEAFF. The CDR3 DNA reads TGTGCCAGCAGTTCCAGTCCCGGGGTCACTGAAGCTTTCTTT.

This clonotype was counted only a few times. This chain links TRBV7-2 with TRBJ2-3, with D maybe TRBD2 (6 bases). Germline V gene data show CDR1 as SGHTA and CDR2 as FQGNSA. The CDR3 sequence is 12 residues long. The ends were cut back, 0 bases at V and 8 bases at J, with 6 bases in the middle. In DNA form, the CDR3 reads TGTGCCAGCAGCTTAGCGGGAGGTACGCAGTATTTT. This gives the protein CASSLAGGTQYF.

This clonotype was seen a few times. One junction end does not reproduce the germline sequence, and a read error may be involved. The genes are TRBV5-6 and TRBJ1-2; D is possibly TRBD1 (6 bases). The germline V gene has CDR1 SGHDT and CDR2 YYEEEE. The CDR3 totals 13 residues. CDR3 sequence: CASSLGQGNGYTF. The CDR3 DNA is TGTGCCAGCAGTTTGGGCCAGGGGAATGGCTACACCTTC.

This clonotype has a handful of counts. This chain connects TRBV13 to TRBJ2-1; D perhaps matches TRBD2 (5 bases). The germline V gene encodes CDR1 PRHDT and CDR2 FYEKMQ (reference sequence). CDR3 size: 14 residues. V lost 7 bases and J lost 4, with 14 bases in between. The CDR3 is CASNQSPGYNEQFF. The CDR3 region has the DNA TGTGCCAGCAACCAGTCACCGGGGTACAATGAGCAGTTCTTC. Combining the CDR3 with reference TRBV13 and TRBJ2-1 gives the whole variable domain AAGVIQSPRHLIKEKRETATLKCYPIPRHDTVYWYQQGPGQDPQFLISFYEKMQSDKGSIPDRFSAQQFSDYHSELNMSSLELGDSALYFCASNQSPGYNEQFFGPGTRLTVL.